One sample yielded the 3 T cell receptor beta chains listed below, sequenced in a study of blood T cells in healthy people across ages. A sample-barcoded 5' primer and a J-beta primer mix were used in a second PCR of about 7 to 12 cycles. TCRdb independently ran MiXCR on the 5' RACE reads; one entry per CDR3 protein. The sample has fewer than 2 million distinct CDR3 sequences, about two fifths seen once. Sequencing was carried out using blood. The receptors shown here come from a human donor in good health.

In its sample, this clonotype was seen a few times. The chain combines TRBV20-1 with TRBJ2-5; D uncertain. The germline V gene encodes CDR1 DFQATT and CDR2 SNEGSKA (reference sequence). The germline V and J ends were trimmed by 6 bases and 0 bases, with 8 bases remaining between them. The CDR3 runs to 12 residues. The CDR3 DNA sequence: TGCAGTGCGGGTACTTACCAAGAGACCCAGTACTTC. It is translated as CSAGTYQETQYF.

The V call is TRBV5-1, the J call TRBJ2-1; D possibly corresponds to TRBD2 (7 bases). CDR3 length: 15 residues. Germline-derived CDR1 and CDR2 are SGHRS and YFSETQ. V was pared by 0 bases and J by 5 bases, with 12 bases between. CDR3 sequence (DNA): TGCGCCAGCAGCTTGGAGGGGGGGGTGCACAATGAGCAGTTCTTC. Translated: CASSLEGGVHNEQFF.

This clonotype was observed a handful of times. V usage is TRBV7-2 and J usage is TRBJ1-2; D is perhaps TRBD1 (5 bases). Germline loops: CDR1 SGHTA, CDR2 FQGNSA. Trimming shortened V by 2 bases and J by 0 bases, and 10 bases separated the two germline ends. CDR3 length: 15 amino acids. CDR3 region: CASSLSMTANYGYTF. CDR3 DNA: TGTGCCAGCAGCTTAAGTATGACAGCTAACTATGGCTACACCTTC.